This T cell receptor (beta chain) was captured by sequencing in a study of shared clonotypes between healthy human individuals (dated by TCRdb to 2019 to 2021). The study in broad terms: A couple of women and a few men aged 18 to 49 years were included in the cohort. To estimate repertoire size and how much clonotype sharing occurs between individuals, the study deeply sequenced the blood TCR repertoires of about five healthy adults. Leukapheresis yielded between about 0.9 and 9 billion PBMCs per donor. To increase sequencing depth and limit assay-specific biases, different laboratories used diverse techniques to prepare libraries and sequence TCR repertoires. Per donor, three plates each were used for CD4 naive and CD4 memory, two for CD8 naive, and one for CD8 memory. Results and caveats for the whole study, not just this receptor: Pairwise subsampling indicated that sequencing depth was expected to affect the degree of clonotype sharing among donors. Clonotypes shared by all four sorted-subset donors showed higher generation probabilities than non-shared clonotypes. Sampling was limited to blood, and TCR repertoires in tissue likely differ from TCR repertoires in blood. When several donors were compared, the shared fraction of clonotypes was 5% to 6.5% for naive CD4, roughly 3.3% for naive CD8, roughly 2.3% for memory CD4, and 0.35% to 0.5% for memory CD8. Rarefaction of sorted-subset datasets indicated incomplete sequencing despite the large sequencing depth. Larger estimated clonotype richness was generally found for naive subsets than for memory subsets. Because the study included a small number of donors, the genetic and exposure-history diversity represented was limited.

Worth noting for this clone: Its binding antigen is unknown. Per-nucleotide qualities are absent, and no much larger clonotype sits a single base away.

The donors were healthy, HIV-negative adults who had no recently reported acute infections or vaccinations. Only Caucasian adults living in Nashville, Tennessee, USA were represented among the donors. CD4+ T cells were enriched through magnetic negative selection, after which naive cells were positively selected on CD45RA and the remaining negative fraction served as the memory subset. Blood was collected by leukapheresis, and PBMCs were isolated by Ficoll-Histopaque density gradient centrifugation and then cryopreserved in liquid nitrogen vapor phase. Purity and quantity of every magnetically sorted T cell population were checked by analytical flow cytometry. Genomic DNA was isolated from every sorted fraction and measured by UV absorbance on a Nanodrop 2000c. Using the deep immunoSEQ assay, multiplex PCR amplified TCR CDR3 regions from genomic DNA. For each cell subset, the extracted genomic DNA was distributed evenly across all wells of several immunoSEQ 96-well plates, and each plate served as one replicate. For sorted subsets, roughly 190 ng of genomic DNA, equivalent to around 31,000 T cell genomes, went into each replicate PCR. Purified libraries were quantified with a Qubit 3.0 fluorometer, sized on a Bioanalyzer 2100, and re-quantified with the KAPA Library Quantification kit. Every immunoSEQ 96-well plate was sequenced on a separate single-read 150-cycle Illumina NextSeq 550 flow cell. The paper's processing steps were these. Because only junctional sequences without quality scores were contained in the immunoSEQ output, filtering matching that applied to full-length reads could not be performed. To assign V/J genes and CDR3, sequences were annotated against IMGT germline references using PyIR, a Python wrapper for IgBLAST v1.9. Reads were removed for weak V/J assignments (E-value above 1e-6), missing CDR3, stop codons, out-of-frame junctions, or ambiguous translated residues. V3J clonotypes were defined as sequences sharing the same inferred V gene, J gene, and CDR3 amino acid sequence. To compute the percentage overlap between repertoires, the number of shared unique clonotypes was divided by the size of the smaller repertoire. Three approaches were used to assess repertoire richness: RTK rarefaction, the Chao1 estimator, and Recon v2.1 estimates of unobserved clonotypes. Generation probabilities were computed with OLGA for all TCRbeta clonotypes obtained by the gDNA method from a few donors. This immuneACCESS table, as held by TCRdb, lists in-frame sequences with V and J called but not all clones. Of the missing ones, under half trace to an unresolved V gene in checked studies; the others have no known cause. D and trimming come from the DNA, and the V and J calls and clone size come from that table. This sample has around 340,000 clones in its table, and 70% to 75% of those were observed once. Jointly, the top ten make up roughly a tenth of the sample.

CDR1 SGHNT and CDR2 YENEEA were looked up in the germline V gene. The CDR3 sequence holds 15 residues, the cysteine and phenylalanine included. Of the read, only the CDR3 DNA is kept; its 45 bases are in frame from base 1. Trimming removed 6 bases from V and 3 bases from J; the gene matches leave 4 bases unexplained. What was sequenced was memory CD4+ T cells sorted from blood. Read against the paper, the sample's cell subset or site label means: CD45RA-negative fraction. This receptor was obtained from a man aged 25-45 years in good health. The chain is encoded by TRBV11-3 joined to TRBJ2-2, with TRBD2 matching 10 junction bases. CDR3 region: CASRSSGSHTGELFF. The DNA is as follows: TGTGCCAGCAGATCTAGCGGGAGTCACACCGGGGAGCTGTTTTTT.